This T cell receptor (beta chain) was captured in a study of response to subunit inactivated influenza vaccine (dated by TCRdb to about 2018). Background on the whole study: Deep quantitative T cell receptor repertoire profiling was used in the study to track responses to a trivalent subunit inactivated influenza vaccine.

The junction carries 21 bases between V and J, which are trimmed by 6 bases and 1 base respectively. The CDR3 runs 18 residues from the cysteine to the phenylalanine. Only the CDR3 DNA is retained, 54 bases long and in frame from the first base. Receptors were amplified or captured by RT-PCR. Instrument used: Illumina HiSeq 2500. TCRdb cleaned the public reads at Q25 with fastp, built clones with MiXCR and kept in-frame beta chains. Rows are combined by CDR3 protein, so each entry shows the most common genes and DNA. The sample table holds about 620,000 distinct CDR3 sequences, of which approximately 12% were seen once. The ten biggest clones cover 10% of the sample. This clonotype showed up just a few times. It lacks a known antigen. The record has no base qualities; no much larger clone is one base away. The full study reports these points: The authors suggested that each seasonal influenza vaccination may recruit only a limited number of new T cells.

The material sequenced was PBMCs from blood, taken on the day of vaccination. The source is a man over 45 who received an inactivated influenza vaccine. Donor details come from another sample of the same person, matched by shared clones. The chain is assembled from TRBV12-3 or TRBV12-4 and TRBJ2-2, with a weak D call of TRBD1 (5 bases match). CDR3 region: CASSPTPTARLNTGELFF. In nucleotides, the sequence is TGTGCCAGCAGCCCGACACCGACAGCTCGACTGAACACCGGGGAGCTGTTTTTT.